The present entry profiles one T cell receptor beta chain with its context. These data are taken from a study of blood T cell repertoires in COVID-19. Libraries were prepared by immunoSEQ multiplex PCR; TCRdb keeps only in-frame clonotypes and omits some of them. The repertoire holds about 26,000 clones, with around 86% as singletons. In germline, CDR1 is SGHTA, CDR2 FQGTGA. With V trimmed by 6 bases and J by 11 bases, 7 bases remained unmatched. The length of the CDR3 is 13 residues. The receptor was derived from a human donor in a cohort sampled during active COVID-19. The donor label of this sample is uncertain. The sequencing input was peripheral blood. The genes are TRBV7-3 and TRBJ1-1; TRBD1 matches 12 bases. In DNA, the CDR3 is TGTGCCAGCAGTTCAGGGACAGGGGGCTTCGCTTTCTTT. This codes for CASSSGTGGFAFF.